Only one count was recorded for the clone carrying this T cell receptor (beta chain). This CDR3 is built from 14 residues. The V end lost 4 bases, the J end lost 0 bases, and 9 bases lay between the germline ends. The V gene's germline CDR1 is SGHDN and CDR2 FVKESK. This sample is part of a study of cytotoxic CD8 clonotypes in ibrutinib-treated CLL. The method was immunoSEQ multiplex PCR; TCRdb's version includes in-frame clones alone and lacks a portion of them. The sample consists of under 200,000 clones, approximately 84% of them appearing once. The rearrangement links TRBV14 to TRBJ1-1; D not resolved. The origin of this receptor is a human donor with chronic lymphocytic leukemia. Material: PBMCs, obtained after 24 months of ibrutinib treatment. In DNA form, the CDR3 reads TGTGCCAGCAGCCGCGGGCAGTTGAACACTGAAGCTTTCTTT. Residues: CASSRGQLNTEAFF.